What follows is one TCR beta chain and its context. Its antigen is not identified. TCRdb re-called the 5' RACE reads through MiXCR, storing one row per CDR3 protein. The sample yields approximately 680,000 distinct CDR3 sequences, 7% to 7.5% seen once. Germline assignment: CDR1 DFQATT and CDR2 SNEGSKA (reference sequence). This CDR3 spans 16 amino acids. Trimming stripped 2 bases from V and 0 bases from J, with 14 bases between. This sample was included in a study of identical twins. Study results and limitations: Within cord blood, abundant beta clonotypes carried fewer insertions, but memory repertoires showed no such trend.

These same records also appear under a second study, on yellow fever vaccine responses in identical twins.

The clonotype was recovered from a young woman in good health. This chain uses TRBV20-1 with TRBJ2-4; D uncertain. Sequenced input: PBMCs. In DNA form, the CDR3 reads TGCAGTGCTAGATCTACCGGGTCCCTAGCCAAAAACATTCAGTACTTC. It is translated as CSARSTGSLAKNIQYF.